A selection of T cell receptor beta chains follows, all from one sample in a study of cytomegalovirus exposure and HLA in healthy donors. Some clones are missing from TCRdb's copy, which holds only in-frame ones; the method was immunoSEQ multiplex PCR. Of about 140,000 clones listed, roughly three quarters were seen once; the top ten hold over 3%. The material sequenced was PBMCs. The receptors were gathered from a male donor in good health and CMV-seronegative. Each CDR3 is given with its conserved first and last residue. Each record gives: CDR3 DNA, CDR3 protein, J gene, V gene, D gene, clone size. D genes are given only for firm matches. Clone size is not always given. Where it is, it says once, few, many or a class for expanded clones.

CDR3nt: TGCGCCAGCTCCTGGGGGGGCATAGCCTCTAACTATGGCTACACCTTC
CDR3aa: CASSWGGIASNYGYTF
j_gene: TRBJ1-2
v_gene: TRBV5-1
d_gene: -
abundance: -

CDR3nt: TGTGCCAGCAGCTTAATGGGACAGGGGGGCTACACCTTC
CDR3aa: CASSLMGQGGYTF
j_gene: TRBJ1-2
v_gene: TRBV7-9
d_gene: TRBD1
abundance: -

CDR3nt: TGTGCCAGCAGCAGGGGGACAGGTCGCGTCATTCAGTACTTC
CDR3aa: CASSRGTGRVIQYF
j_gene: TRBJ2-4
v_gene: TRBV5-8
d_gene: TRBD1
abundance: -

CDR3nt: TGTGCCAGCAGCCTGGGACAGGGTCCCTACGAGCAGTACTTC
CDR3aa: CASSLGQGPYEQYF
j_gene: TRBJ2-7
v_gene: TRBV11-2
d_gene: TRBD1
abundance: -

CDR3nt: TGTGCCAGCAGGGGACACCGGGACGAGCAGTACTTC
CDR3aa: CASRGHRDEQYF
j_gene: TRBJ2-7
v_gene: TRBV6-5
d_gene: -
abundance: -

CDR3nt: TGTGCCAGCAGCCTCAGGACCCTAGCGGGAGCGTACGAGCAGTACTTC
CDR3aa: CASSLRTLAGAYEQYF
j_gene: TRBJ2-7
v_gene: TRBV7-2
d_gene: TRBD2
abundance: -

CDR3nt: TGTGCCAGCAGTTTCTCTAACACTGAAGCTTTCTTT
CDR3aa: CASSFSNTEAFF
j_gene: TRBJ1-1
v_gene: TRBV28
d_gene: -
abundance: -

CDR3nt: TGTGCCAGCAGCTCATTAGGGGGCCAAGAGACCCAGTACTTC
CDR3aa: CASSSLGGQETQYF
j_gene: TRBJ2-5
v_gene: TRBV7-2
d_gene: -
abundance: -

CDR3nt: TGTGCCAGCAGCTTGGGGCTGGGGGCGAGCTCCTACAATGAGCAGTTCTTC
CDR3aa: CASSLGLGASSYNEQFF
j_gene: TRBJ2-1
v_gene: TRBV7-3
d_gene: -
abundance: -

CDR3nt: TGTGCCTGGAGTAGGAAGGCGGGAGTGGTCGGGGAGCTGTTTTTT
CDR3aa: CAWSRKAGVVGELFF
j_gene: TRBJ2-2
v_gene: TRBV30
d_gene: TRBD2
abundance: -

CDR3nt: TGTGCCAGCAGCTTTTCGGGACAGCCCTTGGCCGGGGAGCTGTTTTTT
CDR3aa: CASSFSGQPLAGELFF
j_gene: TRBJ2-2
v_gene: TRBV5-4
d_gene: TRBD1
abundance: -

CDR3nt: TGCGCCAGCAGCCAAGAGCGGACAGGCTATGGCTACACCTTC
CDR3aa: CASSQERTGYGYTF
j_gene: TRBJ1-2
v_gene: TRBV4-1
d_gene: TRBD1
abundance: -

CDR3nt: TGTGCCAGTAGTTTCAAGGGGGGGGACACCGGGGAGCTGTTTTTT
CDR3aa: CASSFKGGDTGELFF
j_gene: TRBJ2-2
v_gene: TRBV19
d_gene: -
abundance: -

CDR3nt: TGTGCCAGCAGTTACTCGGGCAGGGCCTACGAGCAGTACTTC
CDR3aa: CASSYSGRAYEQYF
j_gene: TRBJ2-7
v_gene: TRBV6-5
d_gene: -
abundance: -

CDR3nt: TGTGCCTGGAGTGTACGGGGACTTAAGGGTACGCAGTATTTT
CDR3aa: CAWSVRGLKGTQYF
j_gene: TRBJ2-3
v_gene: TRBV30
d_gene: -
abundance: -

CDR3nt: TGCGCCAGCAGCTTGGATATAGGGGGCGGATCGTCGGCTGTCTACGAGCAGTACTTC
CDR3aa: CASSLDIGGGSSAVYEQYF
j_gene: TRBJ2-7
v_gene: TRBV5-1
d_gene: TRBD1
abundance: -

CDR3nt: TGTGCCAGCAGTTACAAAACTGCAGGCCAAGAGACCCAGTACTTC
CDR3aa: CASSYKTAGQETQYF
j_gene: TRBJ2-5
v_gene: TRBV6-6
d_gene: -
abundance: -

CDR3nt: TGTGCCAGCAGTGCAACGACAGGGATAAACACTGAAGCTTTCTTT
CDR3aa: CASSATTGINTEAFF
j_gene: TRBJ1-1
v_gene: TRBV28
d_gene: TRBD1
abundance: once

CDR3nt: TGTGCCAGCAGCGTAGGAACAGGTCAAGAGACCCAGTACTTC
CDR3aa: CASSVGTGQETQYF
j_gene: TRBJ2-5
v_gene: TRBV9
d_gene: -
abundance: -

CDR3nt: TGTGCCAGTTTTGGGACAGGGGTTAACTATGGCTACACCTTC
CDR3aa: CASFGTGVNYGYTF
j_gene: TRBJ1-2
v_gene: TRBV4-2
d_gene: TRBD1
abundance: -

CDR3nt: TGTGCCAGCAGCTTAGGTGCCCCGGGACAGGGGTTCTTGGCTTTCTTT
CDR3aa: CASSLGAPGQGFLAFF
j_gene: TRBJ1-1
v_gene: TRBV7-2
d_gene: TRBD1
abundance: once

CDR3nt: TGTGCCAGCAGCTTAGCCTGGAGGGCCTTGAACACTGAAGCTTTCTTT
CDR3aa: CASSLAWRALNTEAFF
j_gene: TRBJ1-1
v_gene: TRBV7-2
d_gene: -
abundance: -

CDR3nt: TGTGCCAGCAGCGGCCATCCCGGAGGCACAGATACGCAGTATTTT
CDR3aa: CASSGHPGGTDTQYF
j_gene: TRBJ2-3
v_gene: TRBV6-1
d_gene: -
abundance: once

CDR3nt: TGTGCCAGCAGTTTCGTCGGGACAGGGGACACCGGGGAGCTGTTTTTT
CDR3aa: CASSFVGTGDTGELFF
j_gene: TRBJ2-2
v_gene: TRBV27
d_gene: TRBD1
abundance: -

CDR3nt: TGTGCCAGCGCGGGGGGGTTGGATCAGCCCCAGCATTTT
CDR3aa: CASAGGLDQPQHF
j_gene: TRBJ1-5
v_gene: TRBV2
d_gene: -
abundance: -

CDR3nt: TGTGCCAGCAGCTTAGATTTCCAGGGACTAGCGGGATGGACCCCGTACTTC
CDR3aa: CASSLDFQGLAGWTPYF
j_gene: TRBJ2-5
v_gene: TRBV11-2
d_gene: TRBD2
abundance: -

CDR3nt: TGTGCCAGCAGTTTAGCGGTTGGCTCCTACAATGAGCAGTTCTTC
CDR3aa: CASSLAVGSYNEQFF
j_gene: TRBJ2-1
v_gene: TRBV27
d_gene: -
abundance: -

CDR3nt: TGCGCCAGCAGCCAAGATAGGGGATCCTACAATGAGCAGTTCTTC
CDR3aa: CASSQDRGSYNEQFF
j_gene: TRBJ2-1
v_gene: TRBV4-3
d_gene: -
abundance: -

CDR3nt: TGCAGCGTTGAAAGGGAGACAGGGAAGTGGTTAAATGAAGCTTTCTTT
CDR3aa: CSVERETGKWLNEAFF
j_gene: TRBJ1-1
v_gene: TRBV29-1
d_gene: TRBD1
abundance: once

CDR3nt: TGTGCCAGCTCTCCCGTCGAGGGTGAAAAACTGTTTTTT
CDR3aa: CASSPVEGEKLFF
j_gene: TRBJ1-4
v_gene: TRBV18
d_gene: -
abundance: -

CDR3nt: TGTGCCAGCAGCGAGGACGGGGGGAGCTACGAGCAGTACTTC
CDR3aa: CASSEDGGSYEQYF
j_gene: TRBJ2-7
v_gene: TRBV9
d_gene: TRBD2
abundance: few

CDR3nt: TGTGCCAGCAGTTACGGGCAGGGCAATCAGCCCCAGCATTTT
CDR3aa: CASSYGQGNQPQHF
j_gene: TRBJ1-5
v_gene: TRBV6-5
d_gene: -
abundance: -

CDR3nt: TGTGCCAGCAGTTCGTCGCAGGCTACTAACTATGGCTACACCTTC
CDR3aa: CASSSSQATNYGYTF
j_gene: TRBJ1-2
v_gene: TRBV28
d_gene: -
abundance: -

CDR3nt: TGCGCCAGCAGTGAGACTAGCGGGAGCCAAAACATTCAGTACTTC
CDR3aa: CASSETSGSQNIQYF
j_gene: TRBJ2-4
v_gene: TRBV10-1
d_gene: TRBD2
abundance: few

CDR3nt: TGTGCCAGCAGTCTTTCCCAAAGGAGAGGCTACACCTTC
CDR3aa: CASSLSQRRGYTF
j_gene: TRBJ1-2
v_gene: TRBV28
d_gene: -
abundance: once

CDR3nt: TGTGCCAGCAGTGACACAGGGGGCGCCGGGGAAAAACTGTTTTTT
CDR3aa: CASSDTGGAGEKLFF
j_gene: TRBJ1-4
v_gene: TRBV6-4
d_gene: TRBD1
abundance: -

CDR3nt: TGTGCCAGCAGCGAAGCGGGGGGTCCCAAGGGAGATACGCAGTATTTT
CDR3aa: CASSEAGGPKGDTQYF
j_gene: TRBJ2-3
v_gene: TRBV9
d_gene: TRBD2
abundance: few

CDR3nt: TGTGCCAGTAGTATAGAGGGTAGCGGGGGACAAGAGACCCAGTACTTC
CDR3aa: CASSIEGSGGQETQYF
j_gene: TRBJ2-5
v_gene: TRBV19
d_gene: TRBD2
abundance: -

CDR3nt: TGTGCCAGCAGGGGACAGAAGTACCAAGAGACCCAGTACTTC
CDR3aa: CASRGQKYQETQYF
j_gene: TRBJ2-5
v_gene: TRBV28
d_gene: TRBD1
abundance: -

CDR3nt: TGTGCCAGCAGTCCCTACAGGACAGGGCGTGAACCCCTCCACTTT
CDR3aa: CASSPYRTGREPLHF
j_gene: TRBJ1-6
v_gene: TRBV28
d_gene: TRBD1
abundance: -

CDR3nt: TGTGCCAGCAGTTACTCTCGGGTCACTGAAGCTTTCTTT
CDR3aa: CASSYSRVTEAFF
j_gene: TRBJ1-1
v_gene: TRBV6-5
d_gene: -
abundance: -

CDR3nt: TGTGCCAGTAGTACCCAACAGCTAGATACGCAGTATTTT
CDR3aa: CASSTQQLDTQYF
j_gene: TRBJ2-3
v_gene: TRBV19
d_gene: -
abundance: -

CDR3nt: TGTGCCAGCAGCGTCCGGGGGGGGAACACTGAAGCTTTCTTT
CDR3aa: CASSVRGGNTEAFF
j_gene: TRBJ1-1
v_gene: TRBV9
d_gene: -
abundance: -

CDR3nt: TGTGCCAGCAGTGGCCGGGGGGGAGGGGGGTACGAGCAGTACTTC
CDR3aa: CASSGRGGGGYEQYF
j_gene: TRBJ2-7
v_gene: TRBV6-1
d_gene: TRBD2
abundance: -

CDR3nt: TGTGCCAGCACAAAAGCGGGAGGGCCGAATGAGCAGTTCTTC
CDR3aa: CASTKAGGPNEQFF
j_gene: TRBJ2-1
v_gene: TRBV9
d_gene: TRBD2
abundance: -

CDR3nt: TGTGCCAGCAGCTTATGGCAGGGCTCCGGGGCCAACGTCCTGACTTTC
CDR3aa: CASSLWQGSGANVLTF
j_gene: TRBJ2-6
v_gene: TRBV7-9
d_gene: -
abundance: few

CDR3nt: TGTGCCAGCAGCTTTAAACCGGGAGGCGATACGCAGTATTTT
CDR3aa: CASSFKPGGDTQYF
j_gene: TRBJ2-3
v_gene: TRBV5-4
d_gene: TRBD2
abundance: -

CDR3nt: TGTGCCAGCACCGGCCCGGGACAGGGGGACTACACCATATATTTT
CDR3aa: CASTGPGQGDYTIYF
j_gene: TRBJ1-3
v_gene: TRBV11-2
d_gene: TRBD1
abundance: few

CDR3nt: TGTGCCAGCAGCTTGGCGGGTAGCTACGAGCAGTACTTC
CDR3aa: CASSLAGSYEQYF
j_gene: TRBJ2-7
v_gene: TRBV5-6
d_gene: -
abundance: -

CDR3nt: TGTGCCAGCAGGGGACAGGCGACCTACGAGCAGTACTTC
CDR3aa: CASRGQATYEQYF
j_gene: TRBJ2-7
v_gene: TRBV7-9
d_gene: TRBD1
abundance: -